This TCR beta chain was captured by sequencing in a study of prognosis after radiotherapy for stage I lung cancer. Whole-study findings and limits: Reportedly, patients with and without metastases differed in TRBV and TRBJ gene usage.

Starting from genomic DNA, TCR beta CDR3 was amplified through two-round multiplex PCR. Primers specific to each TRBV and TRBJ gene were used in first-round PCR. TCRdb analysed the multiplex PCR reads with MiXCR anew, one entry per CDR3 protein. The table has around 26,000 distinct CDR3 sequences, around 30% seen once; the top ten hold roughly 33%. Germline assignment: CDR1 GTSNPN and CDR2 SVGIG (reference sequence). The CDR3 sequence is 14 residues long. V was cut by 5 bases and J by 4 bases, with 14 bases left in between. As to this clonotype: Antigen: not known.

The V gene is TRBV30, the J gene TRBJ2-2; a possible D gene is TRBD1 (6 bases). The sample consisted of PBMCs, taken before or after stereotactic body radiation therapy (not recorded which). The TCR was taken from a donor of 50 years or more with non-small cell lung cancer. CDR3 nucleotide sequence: TGTGCCTGGGAACTACAGGGATCCACCGGGGAGCTGTTTTTT. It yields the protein CAWELQGSTGELFF.